This record covers a single T cell receptor (beta chain). Its antigen remains unknown. The data were obtained in a study of STAT3 mutations in large granular lymphocyte leukemia. Study as a whole: Roughly half the longitudinally sequenced T-LGLL patients had canonical STAT3 mutations. Findings and limits, study-wide: In T-cell large granular lymphocyte leukemia, about half of patients showed multiple immunodominant subclonotypes. No sample exists from the first appearance of each clone.

The repertoire was sequenced with immunoSEQ multiplex PCR; TCRdb's copy has only in-frame clones and lacks some. Altogether more than 2,500 clones are present, roughly 90% being singletons, with the ten largest covering more than 35%. Trimming took 0 bases from V and 4 from J; bases not matched to a gene: 6. Per germline, CDR1 SGDLS and CDR2 YYNGEE. The CDR3 is 16 residues long. Material for sequencing was peripheral blood mononuclear cells. The receptor was derived from a man aged 35 to 55 with T-cell large granular lymphocyte leukemia. Some clones in this sample may be carry-over from other donors' samples. This chain uses TRBV9 with TRBJ2-1; TRBD2 agrees at 8 bases. CDR3 in amino acids: CASSVVGGGRYNEQFF. As DNA, the CDR3 is TGTGCCAGCAGCGTAGTGGGCGGGGGGCGGTACAATGAGCAGTTCTTC.